This T cell receptor beta chain derives from a study of blood T cell repertoires in COVID-19. The table lists this clone with a count of one. Here immunoSEQ multiplex PCR was the method, and the copy in TCRdb shows in-frame clones only, minus some. The sample shows 200,000 to 300,000 clones, around 88% of them seen only once. Germline V gene data show CDR1 as KGHDR and CDR2 as SFDVKD. J lost 9 bases, V lost 4 bases, and 14 bases had no gene match. This CDR3 is built from 16 residues. This chain connects TRBV24-1 to TRBJ2-5, with TRBD1 matching over 9 bases. The TCR comes from a woman older than 75 with COVID-19, enrolled during active disease. Sequenced sample: peripheral blood. As DNA, the CDR3 is TGTGCCACCAGTGAGATAACCGGGACAGGGTTTCAGGCCCAGTACTTC. Its translation is CATSEITGTGFQAQYF.